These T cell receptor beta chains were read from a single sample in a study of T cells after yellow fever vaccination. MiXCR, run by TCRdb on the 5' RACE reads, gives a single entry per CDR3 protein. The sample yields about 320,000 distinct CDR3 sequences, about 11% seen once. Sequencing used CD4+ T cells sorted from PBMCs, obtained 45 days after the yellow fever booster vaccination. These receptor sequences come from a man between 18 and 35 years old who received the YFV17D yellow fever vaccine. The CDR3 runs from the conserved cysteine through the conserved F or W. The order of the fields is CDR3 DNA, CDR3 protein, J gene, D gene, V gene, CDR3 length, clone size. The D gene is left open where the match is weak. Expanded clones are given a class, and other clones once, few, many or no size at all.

CDR3 DNA: TGCAGTGCCTTAAGGGCCCTGAACACTGAAGCTTTCTTT; CDR3 protein: CSALRALNTEAFF; J gene: TRBJ1-1; D gene: -; V gene: TRBV20-1; CDR3 length: 13; clone size: -
CDR3 DNA: TGCGCCAGCAGCTTCTATAAGGGGCAAGAGACCCAGTACTTC; CDR3 protein: CASSFYKGQETQYF; J gene: TRBJ2-5; D gene: -; V gene: TRBV5-1; CDR3 length: 14; clone size: many
CDR3 DNA: TGTGCCAGCAGCGCGACTAGCGGGGGTATAGATACGCAGTATTTT; CDR3 protein: CASSATSGGIDTQYF; J gene: TRBJ2-3; D gene: TRBD2; V gene: TRBV9; CDR3 length: 15; clone size: few
CDR3 DNA: TGTGCCAGCAGTGGATTGACAGGGTTGGATCAGCCCCAGCATTTT; CDR3 protein: CASSGLTGLDQPQHF; J gene: TRBJ1-5; D gene: TRBD1; V gene: TRBV6-1; CDR3 length: 15; clone size: -
CDR3 DNA: TGTGCCAGCAGCAGACTAGCGGGGGCGAACAATGAGCAGTTCTTC; CDR3 protein: CASSRLAGANNEQFF; J gene: TRBJ2-1; D gene: TRBD2; V gene: TRBV14; CDR3 length: 15; clone size: few
CDR3 DNA: TGTGCCAGCAGAGGACAGGGAAGCAATCAGCCCCAGCATTTT; CDR3 protein: CASRGQGSNQPQHF; J gene: TRBJ1-5; D gene: TRBD1; V gene: TRBV6-5; CDR3 length: 14; clone size: few
CDR3 DNA: TGTGCCAGCAGCTTAGTTGGGGGGGGGCTGGCAGATACGCAGTATTTT; CDR3 protein: CASSLVGGGLADTQYF; J gene: TRBJ2-3; D gene: -; V gene: TRBV7-8; CDR3 length: 16; clone size: many
CDR3 DNA: TGCGCCAGCAGCACCCGGACGGACGGGGAGCTGTTTTTT; CDR3 protein: CASSTRTDGELFF; J gene: TRBJ2-2; D gene: -; V gene: TRBV5-1; CDR3 length: 13; clone size: few
CDR3 DNA: TGTGCCAGCAGTTACTCAGAGGCAGCTACGCAGTATTTT; CDR3 protein: CASSYSEAATQYF; J gene: TRBJ2-3; D gene: -; V gene: TRBV6-6; CDR3 length: 13; clone size: -
CDR3 DNA: TGCGCCAGCAGCATAGGGACTAGCGGGGAAGAGACCCAGTACTTC; CDR3 protein: CASSIGTSGEETQYF; J gene: TRBJ2-5; D gene: TRBD2; V gene: TRBV5-1; CDR3 length: 15; clone size: -
CDR3 DNA: TGTGCCAGCAGCGTAGGAATAGCCTACGAGCAGTACTTC; CDR3 protein: CASSVGIAYEQYF; J gene: TRBJ2-7; D gene: -; V gene: TRBV9; CDR3 length: 13; clone size: few
CDR3 DNA: TGCGCCAGCAGCTTGGTGGAGGCGGTAGAGACCCAGTACTTC; CDR3 protein: CASSLVEAVETQYF; J gene: TRBJ2-5; D gene: -; V gene: TRBV5-1; CDR3 length: 14; clone size: few
CDR3 DNA: TGTGCCAGCAGCAGGGGACAGATTACCGGGGAGCTGTTTTTT; CDR3 protein: CASSRGQITGELFF; J gene: TRBJ2-2; D gene: TRBD1; V gene: TRBV5-5; CDR3 length: 14; clone size: few
CDR3 DNA: TGTGCCAGCAGTTCCAGCGGGGGGGACTACGAGCAGTACTTC; CDR3 protein: CASSSSGGDYEQYF; J gene: TRBJ2-7; D gene: TRBD2; V gene: TRBV7-2; CDR3 length: 14; clone size: -
CDR3 DNA: TGTCGTGGGGGAGTTGCCGCAGAGTCTAACTATGGCTACACCTTC; CDR3 protein: CRGGVAAESNYGYTF; J gene: TRBJ1-2; D gene: -; V gene: TRBV7-2; CDR3 length: 15; clone size: few
CDR3 DNA: TGTGCCAGCAGCTTCTTCCCCTGGGGGTCCGAAACAGGGTCGTCCTACGAGCAGTACTTC; CDR3 protein: CASSFFPWGSETGSSYEQYF; J gene: TRBJ2-7; D gene: -; V gene: TRBV11-1; CDR3 length: 20; clone size: few
CDR3 DNA: TGTGCCAGCAGCAGACTAGCGGGGGGGACTAATGAGCAGTTCTTC; CDR3 protein: CASSRLAGGTNEQFF; J gene: TRBJ2-1; D gene: TRBD2; V gene: TRBV5-6; CDR3 length: 15; clone size: few
CDR3 DNA: TGTGCCAGCAGTTCCTCTGTCAGGGGTTCACCCCTCCACTTT; CDR3 protein: CASSSSVRGSPLHF; J gene: TRBJ1-6; D gene: -; V gene: TRBV12-3/TRBV12-4; CDR3 length: 14; clone size: few
CDR3 DNA: TGTGCCAGCAGCCAAGGTTTTCGGCATAGTAGGAGCAATCAGCCCCAGCATTTT; CDR3 protein: CASSQGFRHSRSNQPQHF; J gene: TRBJ1-5; D gene: -; V gene: TRBV3-1; CDR3 length: 18; clone size: -
CDR3 DNA: TGCGCCAGCAGCCCTGGGACAGGTCTGAGCATTTTGGAGACCCAGTACTTC; CDR3 protein: CASSPGTGLSILETQYF; J gene: TRBJ2-5; D gene: TRBD1; V gene: TRBV5-1; CDR3 length: 17; clone size: -
CDR3 DNA: TGTGCCAGCACCCACAGGGAAGTCTATGGCTACACCTTC; CDR3 protein: CASTHREVYGYTF; J gene: TRBJ1-2; D gene: -; V gene: TRBV7-2; CDR3 length: 13; clone size: many
CDR3 DNA: TGCAGTGCTACCGTGGCGGGGGAAGCAGATACGCAGTATTTT; CDR3 protein: CSATVAGEADTQYF; J gene: TRBJ2-3; D gene: TRBD2; V gene: TRBV20-1; CDR3 length: 14; clone size: few